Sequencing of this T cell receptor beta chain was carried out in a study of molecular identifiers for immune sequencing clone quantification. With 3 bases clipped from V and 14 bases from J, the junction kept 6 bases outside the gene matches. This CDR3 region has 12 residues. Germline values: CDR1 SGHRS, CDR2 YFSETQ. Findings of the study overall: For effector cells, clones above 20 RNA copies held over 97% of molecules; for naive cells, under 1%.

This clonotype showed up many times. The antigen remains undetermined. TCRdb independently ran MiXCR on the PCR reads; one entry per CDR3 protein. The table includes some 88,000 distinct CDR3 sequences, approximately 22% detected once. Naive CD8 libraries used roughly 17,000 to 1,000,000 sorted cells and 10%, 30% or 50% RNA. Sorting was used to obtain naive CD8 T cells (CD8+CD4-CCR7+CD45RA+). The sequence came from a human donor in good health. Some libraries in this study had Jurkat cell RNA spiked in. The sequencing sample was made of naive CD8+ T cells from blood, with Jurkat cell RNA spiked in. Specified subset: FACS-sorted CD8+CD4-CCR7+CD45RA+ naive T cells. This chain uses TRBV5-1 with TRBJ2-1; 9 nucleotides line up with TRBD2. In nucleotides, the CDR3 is TGCGCCAGCAGCTCGGCGGGGGGGGCGGAGTTCTTC. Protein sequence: CASSSAGGAEFF.